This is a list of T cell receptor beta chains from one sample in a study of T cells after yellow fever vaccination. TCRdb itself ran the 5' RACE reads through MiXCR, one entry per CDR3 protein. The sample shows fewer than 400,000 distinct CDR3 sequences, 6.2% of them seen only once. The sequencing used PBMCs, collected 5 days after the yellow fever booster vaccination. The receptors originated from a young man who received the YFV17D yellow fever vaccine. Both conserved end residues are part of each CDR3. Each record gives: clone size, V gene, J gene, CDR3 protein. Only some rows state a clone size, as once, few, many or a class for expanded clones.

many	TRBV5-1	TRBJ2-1	CASSPVDIVYNEQFF
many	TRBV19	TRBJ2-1	CASSSTDRGINEQFF
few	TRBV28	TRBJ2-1	CASSLGGRTSYNEQFF
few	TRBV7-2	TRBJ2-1	CASSLGGGLSYNEQFF
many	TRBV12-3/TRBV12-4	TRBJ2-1	CASSPRQGDEQFF
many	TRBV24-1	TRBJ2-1	CATSDSNRGEGYNEQFF
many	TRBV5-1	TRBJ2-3	CASSLVGPQYF
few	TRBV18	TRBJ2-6	CASSRRTDPSRGGANVLTF
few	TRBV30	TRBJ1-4	CAWRDVLRSGEKLFF
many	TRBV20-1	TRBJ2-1	CSARPRLESYNEQFF
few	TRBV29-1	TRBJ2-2	CSYENTGELFF
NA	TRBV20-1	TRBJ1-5	CSALEGRNNQPQHF
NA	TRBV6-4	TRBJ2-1	CASRILGSSYNEQFF
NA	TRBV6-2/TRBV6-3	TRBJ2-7	CASTPPGSLGEQYF
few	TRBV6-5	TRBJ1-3	CASSVGDTIYF
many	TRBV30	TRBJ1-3	CAWSTLDVLSGNTIYF
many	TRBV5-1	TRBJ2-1	CASSALTRDRFNEQFF
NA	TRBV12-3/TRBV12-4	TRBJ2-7	CASSFVTEGKEYF
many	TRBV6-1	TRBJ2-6	CASRPLTSGANVLTF
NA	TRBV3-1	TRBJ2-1	CASSQTEEQFF
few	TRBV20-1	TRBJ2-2	CSAREAGNTGELFF
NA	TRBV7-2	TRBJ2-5	CASSRGAGETQYF
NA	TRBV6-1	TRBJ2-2	CASCPGLTNTGELFF
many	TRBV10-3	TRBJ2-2	CAICPSGTTNTGELFF
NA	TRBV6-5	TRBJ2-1	CASSYSTEQFF
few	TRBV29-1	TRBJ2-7	CSVAQTSRYYEQYF
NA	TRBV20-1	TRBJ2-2	CSALGLAGVSGELFF
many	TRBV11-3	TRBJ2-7	CASSLGPTGASPSYEQYF
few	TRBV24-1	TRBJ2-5	CATSDATGLQETQYF
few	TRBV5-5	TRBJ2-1	CASSRDRVYEQFF
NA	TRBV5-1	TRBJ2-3	CATRLAVGTDTQYF
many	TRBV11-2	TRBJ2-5	CASSRSTGLKETQYF
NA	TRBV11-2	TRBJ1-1	CPSSLEAPREAFF
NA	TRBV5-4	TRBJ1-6	CASSSQGGNSPLHF
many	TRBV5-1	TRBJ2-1	CASSVQLAGGQNEQFF
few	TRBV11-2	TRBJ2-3	CASSPRTSAYSTDTQYF
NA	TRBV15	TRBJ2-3	CATGRLAGEVDTQYF
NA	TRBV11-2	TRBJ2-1	CASSLIRGPGKREVYNEQFF
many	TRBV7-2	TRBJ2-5	CASSSGGVIETQYF
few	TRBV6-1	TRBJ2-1	CASSVLGLTGGAIHEQFF
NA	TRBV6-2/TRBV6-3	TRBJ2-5	CASSYPLGAPGGRETQYF
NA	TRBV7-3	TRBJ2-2	CASSQRGDRTFNTGELFF
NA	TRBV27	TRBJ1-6	CASSLSPRDSPLHF
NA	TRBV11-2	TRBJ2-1	CASSLVPPGSAYSYNEQFF
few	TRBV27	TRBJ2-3	CASRILGGTDTQYF
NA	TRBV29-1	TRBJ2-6	CSVSPGVGANVLTF
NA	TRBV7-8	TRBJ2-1	CASRSSGSGGNEQFF
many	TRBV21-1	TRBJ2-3	CASSKGEDTQYF
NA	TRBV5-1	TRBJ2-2	CASTHHRGTSLTGELFF
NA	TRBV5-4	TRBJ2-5	CASKLAGVETQYF
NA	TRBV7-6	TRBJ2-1	CASSFRQAIDNEQFF
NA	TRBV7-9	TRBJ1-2	CARGPGVLGLAVYGYTF
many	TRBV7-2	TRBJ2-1	CASSLTSGRNNEQFF
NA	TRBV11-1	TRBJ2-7	CASSPRLAGGPVKIHEQYF
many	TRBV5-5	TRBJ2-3	CASSTVLPGSGTDTQYF